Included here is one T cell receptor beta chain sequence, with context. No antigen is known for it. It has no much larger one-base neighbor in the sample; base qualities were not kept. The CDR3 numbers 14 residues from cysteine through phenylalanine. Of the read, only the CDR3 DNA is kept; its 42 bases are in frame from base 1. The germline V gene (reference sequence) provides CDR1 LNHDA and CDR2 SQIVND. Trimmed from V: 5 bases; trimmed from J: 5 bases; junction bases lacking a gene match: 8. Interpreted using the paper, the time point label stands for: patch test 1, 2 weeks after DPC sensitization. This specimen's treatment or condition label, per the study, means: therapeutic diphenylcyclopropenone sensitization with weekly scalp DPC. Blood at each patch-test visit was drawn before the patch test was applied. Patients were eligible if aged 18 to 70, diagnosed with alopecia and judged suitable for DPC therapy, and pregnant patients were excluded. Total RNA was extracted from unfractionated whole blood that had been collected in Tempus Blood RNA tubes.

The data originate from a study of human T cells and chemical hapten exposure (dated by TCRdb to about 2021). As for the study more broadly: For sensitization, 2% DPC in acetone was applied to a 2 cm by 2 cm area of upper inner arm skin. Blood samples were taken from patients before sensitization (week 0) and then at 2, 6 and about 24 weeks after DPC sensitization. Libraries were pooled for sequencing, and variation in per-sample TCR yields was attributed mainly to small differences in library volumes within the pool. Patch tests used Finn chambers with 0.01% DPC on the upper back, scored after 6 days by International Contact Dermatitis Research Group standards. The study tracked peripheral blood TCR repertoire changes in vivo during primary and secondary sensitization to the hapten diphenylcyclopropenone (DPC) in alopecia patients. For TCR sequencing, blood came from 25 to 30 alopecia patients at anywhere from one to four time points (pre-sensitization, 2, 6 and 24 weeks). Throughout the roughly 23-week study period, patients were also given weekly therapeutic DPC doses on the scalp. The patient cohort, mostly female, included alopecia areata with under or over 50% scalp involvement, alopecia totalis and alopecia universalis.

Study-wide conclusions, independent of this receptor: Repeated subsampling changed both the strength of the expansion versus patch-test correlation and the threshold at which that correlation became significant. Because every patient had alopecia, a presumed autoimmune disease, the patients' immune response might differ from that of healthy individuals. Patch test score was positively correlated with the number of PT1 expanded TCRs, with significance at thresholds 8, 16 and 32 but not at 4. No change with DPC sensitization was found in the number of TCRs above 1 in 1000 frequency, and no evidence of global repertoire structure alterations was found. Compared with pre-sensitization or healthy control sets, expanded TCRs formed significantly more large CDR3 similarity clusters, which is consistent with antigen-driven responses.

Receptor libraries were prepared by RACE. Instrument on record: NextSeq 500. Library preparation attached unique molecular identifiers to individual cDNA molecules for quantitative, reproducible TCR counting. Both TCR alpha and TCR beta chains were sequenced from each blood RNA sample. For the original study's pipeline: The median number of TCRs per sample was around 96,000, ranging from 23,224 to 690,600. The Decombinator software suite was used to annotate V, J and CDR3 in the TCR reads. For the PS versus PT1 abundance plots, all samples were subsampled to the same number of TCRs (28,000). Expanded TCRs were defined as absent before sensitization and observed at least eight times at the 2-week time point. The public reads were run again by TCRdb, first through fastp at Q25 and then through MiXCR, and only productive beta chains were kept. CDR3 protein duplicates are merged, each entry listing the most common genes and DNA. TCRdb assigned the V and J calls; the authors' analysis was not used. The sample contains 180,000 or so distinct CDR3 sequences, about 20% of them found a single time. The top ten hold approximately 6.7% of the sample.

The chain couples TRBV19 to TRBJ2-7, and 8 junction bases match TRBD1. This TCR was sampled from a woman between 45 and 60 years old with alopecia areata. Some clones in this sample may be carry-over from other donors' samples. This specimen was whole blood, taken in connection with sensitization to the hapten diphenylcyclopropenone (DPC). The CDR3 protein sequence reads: CASSARDRNNEQYF. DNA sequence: TGTGCCAGTAGTGCCCGGGACAGGAACAACGAGCAGTACTTC.